This T cell receptor (beta chain) was observed in a study of human T cells and chemical hapten exposure. This CDR3 has 12 amino acids. Germline CDR1 DFQATT, CDR2 SNEGSKA (reference sequence). V lost 6 bases, J lost 9 bases, and 16 bases lay in between. Noted time point: patch test 1, 2 weeks after DPC sensitization. Treatment in this sample: therapeutic diphenylcyclopropenone sensitization with weekly scalp DPC. Patients had alopecia, were aged 18 to 70, and were not pregnant. A remark on this clonotype: The antigen remains undetermined.

Whole-study results and caveats: Versus controls, expanded TCRs had significantly more large CDR3 similarity clusters. DPC sensitization left the count of TCRs above 1 in 1000 unchanged.

TCRdb reanalysed the RACE reads using MiXCR and keeps one entry per CDR3 protein. The table has around 120,000 distinct CDR3 sequences, 9.5% to 13% seen once; the top ten hold approximately 1.5%. This rearrangement joins TRBV20-1 to TRBJ2-3; D tentatively reads TRBD1 or TRBD2 (6 bases each). This receptor was obtained from a woman in her fifties or sixties with alopecia areata. Some clones in this sample may be carry-over from other donors' samples. This specimen was whole blood, taken in connection with sensitization to the hapten diphenylcyclopropenone (DPC). The CDR3 DNA sequence: TGCAGTGCCAGCCCACAGGGAGGCACGCAGTATTTT. Amino acids: CSASPQGGTQYF.